The clone carrying this TCR beta chain was detected a few times. The antigen is not known. The sample belongs to a study of cytomegalovirus exposure and HLA in healthy donors. The CDR3 is 14 amino acids. Clones were sequenced by immunoSEQ multiplex PCR, and TCRdb holds only the in-frame ones, with some missing. This table has about 130,000 clones, around 90% appearing once. Findings of the study overall: Most sequenced TCRs were rare (though some public TCRs occurred in many donors).

The chain is built from TRBV21-1 and TRBJ2-7; the DNA was not compared with TRBD1, the D call given in the table. TRBV21-1 is a listed pseudogene. This receptor was identified in a woman aged 18-29 years in good health and CMV-seronegative. The sample taken for sequencing was PBMCs. Here the CDR3 DNA reads TGTGCCAGCAGCAAAGAACAGGGCGGCTACGAGCAGTACTTC. It translates to CASSKEQGGYEQYF.